The 8 T cell receptor beta chains in this list originate from one sample, sequenced in a study of T-cell reconstitution after alpha-beta-depleted transplantation in children. Unique molecular identifiers were incorporated during preparation of the TCRbeta library. A single record per CDR3 protein comes from TCRdb applying MiXCR to the PCR reads. The table has about 370,000 distinct CDR3 sequences, around 21% seen once; the top ten hold 3% to 4%. The sample consisted of PBMCs from the stem cell graft donor, taken from the stem cell graft. The source of these receptors is a human donor who donated a stem cell graft to a child with acute myeloid leukemia.

The rearrangement joins TRBV5-1 to TRBJ1-1; TRBD1 matches 7 bases. CDR3 length: 15 amino acids. Losses at the gene ends were 1 base for V and 1 base for J; bases not matched to a gene: 4. The germline CDR1 and CDR2 sequences are SGHRS and YFSETQ. CDR3 loop: CASSLSSGGNTEAFF. CDR3 in DNA: TGCGCCAGCAGCTTGTCCTCAGGGGGGAACACTGAAGCTTTCTTT.

This rearrangement joins TRBV24-1 to TRBJ2-7, with TRBD1 as a possible D gene (6 bases). In germline, CDR1 is KGHDR, CDR2 SFDVKD. The V end was cut by 6 bases, the J end by 2 bases, with 16 bases between. This CDR3 has 15 amino acids. The chain's CDR3 is CATSSGAPKTYEQYF. DNA for the CDR3: TGTGCCACCAGTTCAGGGGCCCCCAAGACCTACGAGCAGTACTTC.

The chain joins TRBV12-3 or TRBV12-4 to TRBJ1-3; D ambiguous. The CDR3 runs 15 residues. V was clipped by 6 bases and J by 0 bases, with 12 bases between them. CDR3: CASSPMEFSGNTIYF. CDR3 nucleotides: TGTGCCAGCAGCCCCATGGAATTCTCTGGAAACACCATATATTTT.

This clonotype was counted once. V is TRBV28 and J is TRBJ2-5, with a weak D call TRBD1 (6 bases). Germline CDR1 and CDR2: MDHEN and SYDVKM. V was clipped by 3 bases and J by 2 bases, with 16 bases between them. CDR3 length: 16 residues. DNA of the CDR3: TGTGCCAGCAGTTTTGGTCAGGGGAGCATACAAGAGACCCAGTACTTC. The encoded protein is CASSFGQGSIQETQYF.

The genes are TRBV20-1 and TRBJ2-7, with 7 nucleotides matching TRBD2. The CDR3 has 15 amino acids. Germline CDR1 is DFQATT and CDR2 is SNEGSKA (reference sequence). The J segment lost 3 bases and the V segment lost 3 bases, leaving 11 bases of the junction unmatched. The CDR3 nucleotides are TGCAGTGCTAGGGTACTAGCGACGGGGGTCTACGAGCAGTACTTC. Protein sequence: CSARVLATGVYEQYF.

This clonotype was detected many times. The chain recombines TRBV5-5 with TRBJ1-1; D is unclear. Germline V gene data show CDR1 as SGHKS and CDR2 as YYEKEE (reference sequence). There are 14 residues in the CDR3. Deletions cut 0 bases from V and 1 base from J, with 7 bases between. DNA of the CDR3: TGTGCCAGCAGCTTGGCCACCCAGAACACTGAAGCTTTCTTT. Translation gives CASSLATQNTEAFF. Based on the CDR3 plus reference TRBV5-5 and TRBJ1-1, the full variable domain is DAGVTQSPTHLIKTRGQQVTLRCSPISGHKSVSWYQQVLGQGPQFIFQYYEKEERGRGNFPDRFSARQFPNYSSELNVNALLLGDSALYLCASSLATQNTEAFFGQGTRLTVV.

The chain couples TRBV24-1 to TRBJ2-5, with D possibly TRBD2 on 7 matching bases. Trimming cost V 4 bases and J 4 bases, with 12 bases left between them. This CDR3 is 14 amino acids long. Germline V gene data show CDR1 as KGHDR and CDR2 as SFDVKD. CDR3 sequence reads: CATSDPRGGETQYF. The CDR3 coding sequence is TGTGCCACCAGTGACCCGAGGGGGGGAGAGACCCAGTACTTC.

V usage is TRBV10-3 and J usage is TRBJ1-2; 7 bases line up with TRBD1. With 5 bases clipped from V and 6 bases from J, the junction kept 3 bases outside the gene matches. The CDR3 is made up of 12 amino acids. Germline V gene data show CDR1 as ENHRY and CDR2 as SYGVKD. The CDR3 nucleotides read TGTGCCATCAGTCAGGGGGGGAATGGCTACACCTTC. It is translated as CAISQGGNGYTF.